The TCR beta chain under discussion was sequenced for a study of T cells in Graves' hyperthyroidism and ophthalmopathy. TCR beta CDR3 regions were amplified from RNA transcripts. The study used the HTBI primer set for a first-round RT-PCR of the TCR CDR3. TCRdb fed the multiplex PCR reads into MiXCR, producing one record per CDR3 protein. Of approximately 490,000 distinct CDR3 sequences in the sample, about 20% are singletons; the top ten hold around 54%. General study points: The majority of expanded thyroid clonotypes above 0.001 also appeared in blood.

This clonotype was observed a handful of times. Its antigen remains unknown. Germline lookup yields CDR1 WNHNN and CDR2 SYGVQD (reference sequence). The CDR3 is 17 residues long. Unmatched junction bases numbered 8, after V lost 0 bases and J lost 4 bases. The sequenced material came from blood. The TCR comes from a woman in her seventies with Graves' ophthalmopathy. J is TRBJ2-3 and V is TRBV10-1, with 9 bases identical to TRBD1. The CDR3 DNA follows: TGCGCCAGCAGTGAGTCCAACAGGGGGCTGGGTGCAGATACGCAGTATTTT. It yields the protein CASSESNRGLGADTQYF.